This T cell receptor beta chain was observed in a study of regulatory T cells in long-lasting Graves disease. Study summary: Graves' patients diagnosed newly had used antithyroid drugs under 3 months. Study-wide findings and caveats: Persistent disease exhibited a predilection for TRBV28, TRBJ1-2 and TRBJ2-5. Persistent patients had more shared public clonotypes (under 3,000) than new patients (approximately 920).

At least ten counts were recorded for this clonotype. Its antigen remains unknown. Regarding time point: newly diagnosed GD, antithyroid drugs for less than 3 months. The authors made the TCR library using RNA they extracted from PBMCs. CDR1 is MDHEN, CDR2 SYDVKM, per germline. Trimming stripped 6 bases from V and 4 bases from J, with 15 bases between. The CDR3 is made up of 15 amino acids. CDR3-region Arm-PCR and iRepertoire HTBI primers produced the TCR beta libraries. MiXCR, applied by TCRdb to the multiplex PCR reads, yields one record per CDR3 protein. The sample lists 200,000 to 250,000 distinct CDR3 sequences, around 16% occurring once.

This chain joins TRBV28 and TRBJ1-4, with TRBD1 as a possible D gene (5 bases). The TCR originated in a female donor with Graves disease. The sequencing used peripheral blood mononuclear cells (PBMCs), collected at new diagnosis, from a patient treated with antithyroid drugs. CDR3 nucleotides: TGTGCCAGCAGGACCCCGGGACCGCTTAATGAAAAACTGTTTTTT. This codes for CASRTPGPLNEKLFF.